Given below is one T cell receptor beta chain in context. Germline loops: CDR1 SGHRS, CDR2 YFSETQ. The CDR3 contains 14 residues. Trimming removed 0 bases from V and 8 bases from J, with 14 bases in between. These data are taken from a study of CD8+ T cells in alopecia areata. cDNA serving as the sequencing template came from extracted, reverse transcribed RNA. The repertoire was sequenced with immunoSEQ multiplex PCR; TCRdb's copy has only in-frame clones and lacks some. This table holds 150,000 to 200,000 clones, 55% found once. The TCR was taken from a human donor in good health. The sample taken for sequencing was CD4+ T cells sorted from blood. V is TRBV5-1 and J is TRBJ1-2; no clear D gene. The CDR3 bases are TGCGCCAGCAGCTTGGCCGGATACAACCGCGGCTACACCTTC. Protein product: CASSLAGYNRGYTF.